This is a list of T cell receptor beta chains from one sample in a study of OX40 agonist ivuxolimab in advanced cancers. TCRdb keeps only in-frame clones here, not all; method: immunoSEQ multiplex PCR. There are around 130,000 clones in the sample; roughly 93% occur only once, and 0.15% to 0.17% lies in the top ten. The sequenced sample was CD4+ or CD8+ T cells sorted from blood, obtained in a trial of the OX40 agonist ivuxolimab. These receptor sequences come from an adult with an advanced solid tumor such as melanoma, head and neck, liver or kidney cancer. The conserved cysteine and the conserved F or W are not part of the CDR3 here. Each record gives: J gene, V gene, D gene, CDR3 protein. The D gene is left open where the match is weak.

J: TRBJ2-6; V: TRBV18; D: -; CDR3: ASSTILPGTHSSGANVLT
J: TRBJ2-7; V: TRBV2; D: -; CDR3: ASRDVRGLYEQY
J: TRBJ1-5; V: TRBV6-5; D: TRBD1; CDR3: AGQGASNQPQH
J: TRBJ2-5; V: TRBV11-2; D: TRBD1; CDR3: ASSLDRGFETQY
J: TRBJ1-5; V: TRBV5-1; D: -; CDR3: ASSPTGGSNQPQH
J: TRBJ2-2; V: TRBV29-1; D: -; CDR3: SVENPRRSNTGELF
J: TRBJ2-6; V: TRBV7-2; D: -; CDR3: ASSSQGSTGANVLT
J: TRBJ1-5; V: TRBV10-3; D: TRBD1; CDR3: AISRGQGEEQPQH
J: TRBJ2-7; V: TRBV5-1; D: -; CDR3: ASSLDGRSYYEQY
J: TRBJ2-1; V: TRBV5-1; D: TRBD1; CDR3: ASSRQGADNEQF
J: TRBJ2-7; V: TRBV28; D: -; CDR3: ASSPGGQNYEQY
J: TRBJ2-3; V: TRBV2; D: TRBD1; CDR3: ASSASGTGITDTQY
J: TRBJ1-3; V: TRBV5-1; D: -; CDR3: ASSEGALSGNTIY
J: TRBJ2-7; V: TRBV7-2; D: TRBD1; CDR3: ASSKGQGEFSYEQY
J: TRBJ1-2; V: TRBV7-2; D: -; CDR3: ASSLAGLGYT
J: TRBJ1-2; V: TRBV5-6; D: -; CDR3: ASSLEGRLTGYT
J: TRBJ2-7; V: TRBV4-3; D: TRBD1; CDR3: ASSQTGTAYEQY
J: TRBJ2-2; V: TRBV11-2; D: -; CDR3: ASSLVRGDTGELF
J: TRBJ2-5; V: TRBV11-3; D: -; CDR3: ASSLGTQETQY
J: TRBJ2-5; V: TRBV5-5; D: TRBD2; CDR3: ASSLSTGRGGQETQY
J: TRBJ1-1; V: TRBV7-8; D: -; CDR3: ASSLAGVGTEAF
J: TRBJ2-1; V: TRBV6-6; D: -; CDR3: ASRPGISLGEQF
J: TRBJ2-1; V: TRBV7-2; D: -; CDR3: ASSLFGGNEQF
J: TRBJ1-1; V: TRBV14; D: TRBD1; CDR3: ASSPRTGVMNTEAF
J: TRBJ1-2; V: TRBV29-1; D: TRBD1; CDR3: SVVRAGGGKDSYGYT
J: TRBJ1-4; V: TRBV6-1; D: -; CDR3: ASSPQWGKLF
J: TRBJ2-7; V: TRBV7-2; D: TRBD1; CDR3: ASSAWDRGLYEQY